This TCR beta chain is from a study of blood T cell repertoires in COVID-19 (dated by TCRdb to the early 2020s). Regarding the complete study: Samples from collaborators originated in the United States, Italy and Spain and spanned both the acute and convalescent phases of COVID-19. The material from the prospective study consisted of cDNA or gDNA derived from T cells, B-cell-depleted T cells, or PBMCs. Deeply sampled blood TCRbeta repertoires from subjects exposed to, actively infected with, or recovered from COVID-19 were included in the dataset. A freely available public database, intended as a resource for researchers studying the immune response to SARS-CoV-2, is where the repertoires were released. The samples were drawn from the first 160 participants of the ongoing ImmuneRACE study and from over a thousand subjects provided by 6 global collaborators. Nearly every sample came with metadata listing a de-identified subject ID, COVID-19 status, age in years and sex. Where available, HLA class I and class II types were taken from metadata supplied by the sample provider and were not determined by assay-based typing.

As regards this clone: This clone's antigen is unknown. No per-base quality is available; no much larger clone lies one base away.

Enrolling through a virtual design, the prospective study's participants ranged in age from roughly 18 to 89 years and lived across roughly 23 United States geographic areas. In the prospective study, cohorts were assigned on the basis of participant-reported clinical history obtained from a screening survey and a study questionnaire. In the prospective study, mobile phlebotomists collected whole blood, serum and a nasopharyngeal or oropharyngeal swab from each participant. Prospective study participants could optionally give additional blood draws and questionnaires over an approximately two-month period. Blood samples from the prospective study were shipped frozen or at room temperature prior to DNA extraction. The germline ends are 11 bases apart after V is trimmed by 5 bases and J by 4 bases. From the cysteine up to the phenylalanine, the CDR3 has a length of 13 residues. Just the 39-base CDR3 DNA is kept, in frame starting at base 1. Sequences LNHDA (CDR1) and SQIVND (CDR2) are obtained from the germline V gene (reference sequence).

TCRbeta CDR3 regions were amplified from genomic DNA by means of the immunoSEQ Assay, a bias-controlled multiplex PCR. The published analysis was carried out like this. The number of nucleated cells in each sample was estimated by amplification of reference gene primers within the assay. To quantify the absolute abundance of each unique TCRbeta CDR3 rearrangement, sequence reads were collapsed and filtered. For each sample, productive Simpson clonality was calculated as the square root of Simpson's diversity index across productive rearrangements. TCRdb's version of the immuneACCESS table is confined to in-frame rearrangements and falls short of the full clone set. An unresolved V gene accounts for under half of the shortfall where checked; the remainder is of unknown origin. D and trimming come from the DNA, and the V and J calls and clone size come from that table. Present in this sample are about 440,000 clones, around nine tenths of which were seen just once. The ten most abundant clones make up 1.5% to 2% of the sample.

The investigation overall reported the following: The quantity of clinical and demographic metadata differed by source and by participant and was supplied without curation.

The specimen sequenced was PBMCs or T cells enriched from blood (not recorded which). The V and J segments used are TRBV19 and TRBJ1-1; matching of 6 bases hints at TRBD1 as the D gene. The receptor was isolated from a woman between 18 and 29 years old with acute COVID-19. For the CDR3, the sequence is CASSARGFTEAFF. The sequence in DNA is TGTGCCAGTAGTGCCAGGGGATTCACTGAAGCTTTCTTT. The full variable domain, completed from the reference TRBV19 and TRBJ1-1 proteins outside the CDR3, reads DGGITQSPKYLFRKEGQNVTLSCEQNLNHDAMYWYRQDPGQGLRLIYYSQIVNDFQKGDIAEGYSVSREKKESFPLTVTSAQKNPTAFYLCASSARGFTEAFFGQGTRLTVV.